Listed here are 27 T cell receptor beta chains from one sample, sequenced in a study of T cell responses to AZD1222 COVID-19 vaccine. TCRdb's copy holds only in-frame clones and misses some; the assay was immunoSEQ multiplex PCR. The sample has approximately 170,000 clones; around 94% are singletons. The input for sequencing was peripheral blood, taken 28 days after the second AZD1222 dose. The receptors shown here come from an adult who received the AZD1222 COVID-19 vaccine.

V is TRBV5-1 and J is TRBJ2-3; D may be TRBD2 (5 bases). The V gene lost 6 bases and the J gene lost 0 bases, with 8 bases spanning the gap. CDR1 and CDR2 from the germline V gene are SGHRS and YFSETQ. The CDR3 contains 13 residues. The CDR3 sequence is CASNPGSTDTQYF. CDR3 coding DNA: TGCGCCAGCAACCCGGGGAGCACAGATACGCAGTATTTT. The whole variable domain, remainder taken from reference TRBV5-1 and TRBJ2-3, is KAGVTQTPRYLIKTRGQQVTLSCSPISGHRSVSWYQQTPGQGLQFLFEYFSETQRNKGNFPGRFSGRQFSNSRSEMNVSTLELGDSALYLCASNPGSTDTQYFGPGTRLTVL.

The chain joins TRBV6-5 to TRBJ2-2; D remains ambiguous. The CDR3 spans 12 residues. The germline V gene encodes CDR1 MNHEY and CDR2 SVGAGI. Trimming pared 6 bases from V and 1 base from J, leaving 3 bases between. The CDR3: CASSVNTGELFF. The DNA for the CDR3 is TGTGCCAGCAGCGTGAACACCGGGGAGCTGTTTTTT.

The chain carries TRBV9 and TRBJ1-1; D gene uncertain. Germline CDR1 reads SGDLS; CDR2 reads YYNGEE. Trimming shortened V by 3 bases and J by 4 bases, and 4 bases separated the two germline ends. The CDR3 spans 11 residues. CDR3 region: CASSEFTEAFF. The CDR3 DNA reads as TGTGCCAGCAGCGAGTTCACTGAAGCTTTCTTT.

The CDR3, as DNA: TGTGCCAGCTCACCAACTGGCCAGGGACAAAACTATGGCTACACCTTC. Translating gives CASSPTGQGQNYGYTF. The rearrangement uses TRBV18 and TRBJ1-2, with D perhaps matching TRBD1 (6 bases). The CDR3 length is 16 residues. Trimming removed 2 bases at V and 2 bases at J, with 15 bases between. CDR1 is KGHSH and CDR2 is LQKENI in the germline V gene.

The chain uses TRBV13 and TRBJ2-7, with 7 bases fitting TRBD2. After removal of 4 bases from V and 0 bases from J, the junction contained 12 bases not matched to a gene. From germline, CDR1 is PRHDT and CDR2 FYEKMQ (reference sequence). This CDR3 has 17 residues. Here the CDR3 reads CASSSLDLAESSYEQYF. In DNA form, the CDR3 reads TGTGCCAGCAGCTCGCTCGACCTAGCGGAAAGCTCCTACGAGCAGTACTTC.

The J gene is TRBJ2-5, the V gene TRBV7-9; D is possibly TRBD2 (5 bases). Trimming removed 5 bases at V and 4 bases at J, with 17 bases between. Looked up from germline, CDR1 is SEHNR and CDR2 is FQNEAQ (reference sequence). The CDR3 has 15 amino acids. The CDR3 loop reads CASSRVGGHPETQYF. CDR3 bases: TGTGCCAGCAGCCGGGTGGGCGGGCATCCAGAGACCCAGTACTTC. Together with reference TRBV7-9 and TRBJ2-5, the CDR3 gives the full variable domain: DTGVSQNPRHKITKRGQNVTFRCDPISEHNRLYWYRQTLGQGPEFLTYFQNEAQLEKSRLLSDRFSAERPKGSFSTLEIQRTEQGDSAMYLCASSRVGGHPETQYFGPGTRLLVL.

The rearrangement uses TRBV5-6 and TRBJ2-3; D ambiguous. Germline CDR1 SGHDT, CDR2 YYEEEE. CDR3 length equals 12 residues. Trimming took off 2 bases at V and 0 bases at J, with 1 base between the two ends. CDR3 nucleotide sequence: TGTGCCAGCAGCTTAAGCACAGATACGCAGTATTTT. It yields the protein CASSLSTDTQYF.

A single count supports this clone. The chain combines TRBV7-2 with TRBJ1-3; 7 nucleotides line up with TRBD1. Looked up from germline, CDR1 is SGHTA and CDR2 is FQGNSA. This CDR3 spans 14 amino acids. The trim removed 3 bases at V and 4 bases at J, leaving 3 bases unmatched. CDR3 in DNA: TGTGCCAGCAGCTTGGGACAGCTAGGAAACACCATATATTTT. It encodes CASSLGQLGNTIYF.

The V and J genes are TRBV18 and TRBJ1-4, with 8 bases matching TRBD1. Germline V CDR1 and CDR2: KGHSH, LQKENI. V gave up 3 bases and J gave up 5 bases; unmatched junction bases: 2. The CDR3 has 14 residues. CDR3 nucleotides: TGTGCCAGCTCACCGGGACAGGTGAATGAAAAACTGTTTTTT. It encodes CASSPGQVNEKLFF.

The CDR3 nucleotides are TGTGCCAGCAGTTTATTGGACAGGGGCAATCAGCCCCAGCATTTT. It encodes CASSLLDRGNQPQHF. The gene calls are TRBV28 and TRBJ1-5; 8 bases agree with TRBD1. V lost 1 base and J lost 2; bases outside the gene matches: 1. CDR3 length: 15 amino acids. Germline CDR1 is MDHEN and CDR2 is SYDVKM.

The chain couples TRBV27 to TRBJ1-4; TRBD1 matches 7 bases. The junction had 6 bases not matched to a gene; V was cut back by 6 bases and J by 5 bases. CDR1 MNHEY and CDR2 SMNVEV come from the germline V gene (reference sequence). The CDR3 consists of 14 residues. CDR3 sequence (DNA): TGTGCCAGCAGGGGGACAGATTGGAATGAAAAACTGTTTTTT. It is translated as CASRGTDWNEKLFF.

The J gene is TRBJ2-2, the V gene TRBV9; 14 positions match TRBD2. The CDR3 runs 19 residues. Germline V gives CDR1 SGDLS, CDR2 YYNGEE. The V and J ends lost 4 bases and 5 bases, in that order; junction bases with no gene match: 13. The CDR3 DNA follows: TGTGCCAGCAGCCCTCGATCGGGACTAGCGGGAGTCGTGACCGGGGAGCTGTTTTTT. As protein: CASSPRSGLAGVVTGELFF.

The chain uses TRBV25-1 and TRBJ1-1, with 7 bases matching TRBD1. J was trimmed by 3 bases and V by 1 base; bases with no gene match: 5. Germline values: CDR1 MGHDK, CDR2 SYGVNS. The length of the CDR3 is 15 residues. The CDR3, as DNA: TGTGCCAGCAGTGAATGGGAGGGGGCATACACTGAAGCTTTCTTT. Translated: CASSEWEGAYTEAFF. The whole variable domain, remainder taken from reference TRBV25-1 and TRBJ1-1, is EADIYQTPRYLVIGTGKKITLECSQTMGHDKMYWYQQDPGMELHLIHYSYGVNSTEKGDLSSESTVSRIRTEHFPLTLESARPSHTSQYLCASSEWEGAYTEAFFGQGTRLTVV.

The chain employs TRBV5-1 and TRBJ2-3; the D is unclear. Germline CDR1 reads SGHRS; CDR2 reads YFSETQ. The CDR3 covers 13 residues. V lost 4 bases and J lost 3, with 9 bases in between. CDR3 nucleotides: TGCGCCAGCAGCCCTCAGTGGACAGATACGCAGTATTTT. Translation: CASSPQWTDTQYF.

This chain connects TRBV5-4 to TRBJ2-7, with D perhaps TRBD2 (5 bases). CDR3 length: 16 amino acids. Germline loops: CDR1 SGHNT, CDR2 YYREEE (reference sequence). V lost 2 bases and J 6 bases, leaving 21 bases between the germline ends. The CDR3 spells CASSFPPGEGVFEQYF. The CDR3, as DNA: TGTGCCAGCAGCTTCCCCCCCGGGGAAGGAGTCTTCGAGCAGTACTTC.

The rearrangement joins TRBV7-2 to TRBJ2-1; TRBD2 agrees at 8 bases. The germline V gene has CDR1 SGHTA and CDR2 FQGNSA. Unmatched junction bases numbered 7, after V lost 5 bases and J lost 1 base. The CDR3 contains 16 residues. CDR3 nucleotide sequence: TGTGCCAGCAGCCCCGTACCGGGGGGGTCCTACAATGAGCAGTTCTTC. Translated, it gives CASSPVPGGSYNEQFF.

CDR3 nucleotide sequence: TGTGCCAGCAGGAAAACCACCTACAATGAGCAGTTCTTC. It specifies CASRKTTYNEQFF. The chain joins TRBV6-5 to TRBJ2-1; D is ambiguous. This CDR3 contains 13 residues. V was shortened by 6 bases and J by 2 bases, with 8 bases between the two germline ends. Germline CDR1 is MNHEY and CDR2 is SVGAGI.

The chain has TRBV30 and TRBJ2-7; 9 nucleotides agree with TRBD1. J was trimmed by 4 bases and V by 0 bases; bases with no gene match: 7. The CDR3 sequence is 15 residues long. CDR1 is GTSNPN and CDR2 is SVGIG in the germline V gene (reference sequence). CDR3 residues: CAWSVSGTGYYEQYF. CDR3 coding DNA: TGTGCCTGGAGTGTATCTGGGACAGGGTATTACGAGCAGTACTTC.

In its sample, this clone was seen once. The V and J genes are TRBV6-1 and TRBJ1-3, with D perhaps TRBD1 (5 bases). The V and J ends lost 2 bases and 4 bases respectively, with 12 bases between them. From germline, CDR1 is MNHNS and CDR2 SASEGT. The CDR3 is 15 residues long. The CDR3 DNA is TGTGCCAGCAGTGAAATTTCAGGGTCGGGAAACACCATATATTTT. Translation gives CASSEISGSGNTIYF.

CDR3 sequence: CASSPQGQNTEAFF. CDR3 nucleotide sequence: TGTGCCAGCTCACCACAGGGCCAGAACACTGAAGCTTTCTTT. The chain recombines TRBV18 with TRBJ1-1; D gene uncertain. The V end lost 1 base, the J end lost 1 base, and 7 bases lay between the germline ends. CDR1 KGHSH and CDR2 LQKENI come from the germline V gene. This CDR3 is 14 amino acids long.

The J gene is TRBJ2-7, the V gene TRBV4-1; a possible D gene is TRBD2 (5 bases). The V and J ends lost 1 base and 2 bases respectively, with 12 bases between them. CDR1 is MGHRA, CDR2 YSYEKL, per germline. This CDR3 spans 15 amino acids. CDR3 in amino acids: CASSQVGLATYEQYF. The CDR3 nucleotides read TGCGCCAGCAGCCAAGTTGGCCTAGCTACCTACGAGCAGTACTTC.

Comments on this clone: A much more abundant neighbour one base away suggests this may be a read error. Since no conserved phenylalanine or tryptophan closes the CDR3, a read error is the likely cause. V is TRBV12-3 or TRBV12-4 and J is TRBJ1-1; D is uncertain. Trimming took 7 bases from V and 1 from J, leaving 10 bases between them. CDR3 length equals 13 residues. The CDR3, as DNA: TGTGCCAGCACTCAATTCAGGAACACTGAAGCTTTCCTT. Translation gives CASTQFRNTEAFL.

The chain joins TRBV14 to TRBJ2-1; possible D gene TRBD2, 6 bases. CDR1 is SGHDN and CDR2 is FVKESK in the germline V gene. V gave up 1 base and J gave up 4 bases, with 11 bases separating them. The CDR3 spans 15 residues. CDR3: CASSQGWGEYNEQFF. The CDR3 DNA follows: TGTGCCAGCAGCCAAGGTTGGGGGGAGTACAATGAGCAGTTCTTC.

V and J are TRBV5-4 and TRBJ1-6; D uncertain. V gave up 4 bases and J gave up 3 bases, with 14 bases separating them. The CDR3 contains 16 residues. Germline values: CDR1 SGHNT, CDR2 YYREEE (reference sequence). The CDR3 here is CASSDFEAVYNSPLHF. DNA for the CDR3: TGTGCCAGCAGCGACTTCGAGGCAGTCTATAATTCACCCCTCCACTTT.

In nucleotides, the CDR3 is TGTGCCTGGAGTGCCACAGGGGGCGCAGCTACCTATGGCTACACCTTC. Translated: CAWSATGGAATYGYTF. This chain connects TRBV30 to TRBJ1-2; 9 bases agree with TRBD1. The germline gives CDR1 GTSNPN, CDR2 SVGIG (reference sequence). This CDR3 spans 16 amino acids. Losses at the gene ends were 1 base for V and 4 bases for J; bases not matched to a gene: 10.

This clone was found once. The rearrangement uses TRBV9 and TRBJ1-1; D is perhaps TRBD1 (5 bases). V lost 5 bases and J lost 11, with 16 bases in between. CDR1 is SGDLS and CDR2 is YYNGEE in the germline V gene. The CDR3 sequence is 12 residues long. Here the CDR3 DNA reads TGTGCCAGCAGTTTCATAACAGGAGCGGCTTTCTTT. Amino acid sequence: CASSFITGAAFF.

The J gene is TRBJ2-1, the V gene TRBV4-3, with 7 bases matching TRBD2. The V gene end was trimmed by 1 base and the J gene end by 8 bases; junction bases not matched to a gene: 8. The CDR3 covers 15 residues. Looked up from germline, CDR1 is LGHNA and CDR2 is YSLEER. The DNA of the CDR3 is TGCGCCAGCAGCCAAGGCAGCGGGACTGGGTATGAGCAGTTCTTC. Amino acids: CASSQGSGTGYEQFF.